This T cell receptor beta chain was identified during a study of T cell responses to AZD1222 COVID-19 vaccine. Study-level results: Only a handful of AZD1222 recipients, roughly 6 in all, had baseline seropositivity.

The V end was cut by 6 bases, the J end by 6 bases, with 13 bases between. This CDR3 region has 13 residues. CDR1 and CDR2 (germline): SNHLY, FYNNEI. Profiling relied on immunoSEQ multiplex PCR, and the TCRdb table lists in-frame clones only, not all of them. The sample contains about 94,000 clones, approximately 81% of which appear only once. Notes on this clone: Its target is not known.

The receptor's source is an adult who received the AZD1222 COVID-19 vaccine. The rearrangement links TRBV2 to TRBJ2-3, with D perhaps being TRBD1 or TRBD2 (6 bases each). The specimen comprised peripheral blood, sampled 28 days after the second AZD1222 dose. CDR3 sequence: CASRRGPWDTQYF. CDR3 nucleotide sequence: TGTGCCAGCAGACGGGGGCCGTGGGATACGCAGTATTTT.